What follows is one T cell receptor (beta chain) and its context. In the source study's methods: By means of reference gene primer amplification, nucleated cell counts were estimated. TCRdb's table, derived via immunoSEQ multiplex PCR, lists solely in-frame clones and lacks some. V and J calls and clone size are as listed in that table; D and trimming were resolved from the DNA. The table records some 150,000 clones, 78% of them present only once. The source of the sample is a study of blood T cell repertoires in COVID-19. Looking at the study overall: Sites in the United States, Italy and Spain provided acute and convalescent COVID-19 samples. From T cells, B-cell-depleted T cells, or PBMCs came the material, which was cDNA or gDNA.

The V gene end was trimmed by 5 bases and the J gene end by 7 bases; junction bases not matched to a gene: 9. This CDR3 has 14 residues. From germline, CDR1 is LGHDT and CDR2 YNNKEL (reference sequence). The source material was PBMCs or T cells enriched from blood (not recorded which). The chain is built from TRBV3-1 (or the pseudogene TRBV3-2) and TRBJ1-2; 8 bases line up with TRBD1. The TCR originated in a woman between 45 and 65 years old who had recovered from COVID-19. In DNA form, the CDR3 reads TGTGCCAGCAGCTCCGGGACAGGCTGGTCTGGCTACACCTTC. Amino acids: CASSSGTGWSGYTF.